The present T cell receptor beta chain was sequenced within a study of PD-1 blockade in classical Hodgkin lymphoma. Overall study findings and caveats: Reported baseline diversity: healthy donors highest, relapsed/refractory patients lowest. It was CD4+ TCR diversity, not CD8+, that rose significantly by C4D1.

The assay was immunoSEQ multiplex PCR, and TCRdb's table has in-frame clones only and misses some. Of 40,000 to 55,000 clones detected, about three quarters appear once; the ten largest clones hold around a third. Trimming stripped 3 bases from V and 2 bases from J, with 13 bases between. This CDR3 region has 15 residues. Time point of the sample: cycle 4 day 1 (C4D1), after more than five weeks of nivolumab. Each and every patient relapsed after autologous stem cell transplantation, and patients got differing brentuximab vedotin exposure. Complete response, partial response or progressive disease were the best responses. In regard to this clone: Antigen: not known.

The rearrangement links TRBV23-1 to TRBJ1-1; the D is unclear. TRBV23-1 has ORF status, its function being uncertain. The source was peripheral blood mononuclear cells (PBMCs), collected before the fourth cycle of nivolumab. This TCR derives from a human donor with classical Hodgkin lymphoma. CDR3 DNA sequence: TGCGCCAGCAGTCACACCTCGGGAGTCAACACTGAAGCTTTCTTT. Protein sequence: CASSHTSGVNTEAFF.